This TCR beta chain originates from a study of shared clonotypes between healthy human individuals (dated by TCRdb to 2018 to 2021). Regarding the study in general: The cohort included three men and a couple of women between 18 and 49 years of age. For each donor, three plates each were used for CD4 naive and CD4 memory, two plates were used for CD8 naive, and one plate was used for CD8 memory. To estimate repertoire size and how much clonotype sharing occurs between individuals, the study deeply sequenced the blood TCR repertoires of a handful of healthy adults. Libraries were prepared and TCR repertoires were sequenced by different laboratories using diverse techniques, in order to increase sequencing depth and limit assay-specific biases. Leukapheresis yielded between about 0.85 and 9.5 billion PBMCs per donor.

CDR1 SGHRS and CDR2 YFSETQ are derived from the germline V gene. From the cysteine up to the phenylalanine, the CDR3 has a length of 16 residues. With regard to this clone: The antigen this receptor binds is unknown. It is unclear where the CDR3 begins or ends on the DNA, so no DNA is shown, and the CDR3 is as TCRdb lists it.

The donors were healthy, HIV-negative adults with no recently reported acute infections or vaccinations. Every donor was a Caucasian adult living in Nashville, Tennessee, USA. CD4+ T cells were enriched through magnetic negative selection, after which naive cells were positively selected on CD45RA and the remaining negative fraction served as the memory subset. Blood was obtained by leukapheresis, after which PBMCs were separated by Ficoll-Histopaque density gradient centrifugation and cryopreserved in liquid nitrogen vapor phase. Analytical flow cytometry was used to check the purity and quantity of every magnetically sorted T cell population. Each sorted fraction had its genomic DNA isolated and then quantified by UV absorbance on a Nanodrop 2000c. Using the deep immunoSEQ assay, multiplex PCR amplified TCR CDR3 regions from genomic DNA. Genomic DNA extracted from each cell subset was distributed evenly over all wells of several immunoSEQ 96-well plates, and each plate served as one replicate. For sorted subsets, approximately 190 ng of genomic DNA, equivalent to 25,000 to 35,000 T cell genomes, went into each replicate PCR. The purified libraries were quantified using a Qubit 3.0 fluorometer, sized with a Bioanalyzer 2100, and then quantified again using the KAPA Library Quantification kit. Every immunoSEQ 96-well plate was sequenced on a dedicated single-read 150-cycle Illumina NextSeq 550 flow cell. The source study handled its data this way. Because only junctional sequences without quality scores were contained in the immunoSEQ output, filtering matching that applied to full-length reads could not be performed. Sequences were annotated with PyIR, a Python wrapper for IgBLAST v1.9, and V/J genes and CDR3 were assigned using IMGT germline references. Reads with weak V/J assignments (E-value above 1e-6), missing CDR3, stop codons, out-of-frame junctions, or ambiguous translated residues were removed. V3J clonotypes were defined as sequences sharing the same inferred V gene, J gene, and CDR3 amino acid sequence. The percentage overlap between two repertoires was calculated by dividing the number of shared unique clonotypes by the size of the smaller repertoire. Three approaches were used to assess repertoire richness: RTK rarefaction, the Chao1 estimator, and Recon v2.1 estimates of unobserved clonotypes. Generation probabilities were computed with OLGA for all TCRbeta clonotypes obtained by the gDNA method from four donors. Sourced from immuneACCESS, this table was stored by TCRdb with only in-frame sequences that have V and J called. A share of the clones is absent; for the studies checked, an unresolved V gene accounts for under half, and the remainder has no known explanation. V and J calls and clone size are as listed in that table; D and trimming were resolved from the DNA. This sample holds 2 million to 3 million clones; 93% were observed only once. 0.36% of the sample is in the top ten clones.

The paper's findings and limits, for the study overall: Higher generation probabilities were observed for clonotypes shared by all four sorted-subset donors than for non-shared clonotypes. Because the study included only a small number of donors, the genetic and exposure-history diversity represented was limited. Sampling was restricted to blood, and TCR repertoires in tissue are likely to differ from TCR repertoires in blood. About 5% of naive CD4, 3.5% of naive CD8, 2.3% of memory CD4, and 0.4% of memory CD8 clonotypes were shared across a few donors. Rarefaction of sorted-subset datasets indicated incomplete sequencing despite the large sequencing depth. Pairwise subsampling led to the expectation that sequencing depth would affect the degree of clonotype sharing among donors. Estimated clonotype richness was generally larger for naive than for memory subsets.

The sequence links TRBV5-1 to TRBJ1-1. The material sequenced was naive CD4+ T cells from PBMCs. This specimen's cell subset or site label, interpreted: CD45RA+ positively selected. The clonotype comes from a man younger than 35 in good health. Some clones in this sample may be carry-over from other donors' samples. The CDR3 here reads CASSLAVGLGTPGTFF.